The 10 T cell receptor beta chains in this list originate from one sample, sequenced in a study of shared clonotypes between healthy human individuals. Using immunoSEQ multiplex PCR, the repertoire was profiled, and TCRdb retains in-frame clones only, with some absent. The profile covers some 2 million clones, with 85% to 95% appearing a single time and 0.1% to 0.15% taken by the ten largest. Sequenced: naive CD4+ T cells sorted from blood. The subset here: CD45RA+ positively selected. Receptors originate from a man aged 18 to 30 in good health.

This chain links TRBV10-2 with TRBJ2-7; no reliable D call. Trimming removed 2 bases from V and 4 bases from J, with 9 bases in between. This CDR3 is 13 amino acids long. The germline CDR1 and CDR2 sequences are WSHSY and SAAADI. The CDR3 region has the DNA TGCGCCAGCAGTGAGACGACCCAGTACGAGCAGTACTTC. This sequence encodes CASSETTQYEQYF.

This chain joins TRBV4-1 and TRBJ1-4; maybe TRBD1 (6 bases). The CDR3 is made up of 14 amino acids. Germline CDR1 is MGHRA and CDR2 is YSYEKL. V was pared by 2 bases and J by 2 bases, with 6 bases between. The CDR3 DNA reads TGCGCCAGCAGCCAACAGGGGACTAATGAAAAACTGTTTTTT. It specifies CASSQQGTNEKLFF.

Notes on this clone: The identical CDR3 is also encoded by other nucleotide sequences in the sample. The chain has TRBV2 and TRBJ2-7; D gene ambiguous. Germline V gives CDR1 SNHLY, CDR2 FYNNEI. Trimming removed 1 base from V and 6 bases from J, with 4 bases in between. The CDR3 covers 11 residues. The CDR3 DNA reads TGTGCCAGCAGTGAAGGACCCGAGCAGTACTTC. This sequence encodes CASSEGPEQYF.

The chain couples TRBV19 to TRBJ1-1, with TRBD1 as a possible D gene (5 bases). The CDR3 is 15 residues long. The germline CDR1 and CDR2 sequences are LNHDA and SQIVND (reference sequence). Trimming removed 6 bases at V and 0 bases at J, with 14 bases between. The CDR3 coding sequence is TGTGCCAGTAGCCGCGGGGGTATATTGAACACTGAAGCTTTCTTT. Translated: CASSRGGILNTEAFF. Full variable domain (rest looked up from reference TRBV19 and TRBJ1-1): DGGITQSPKYLFRKEGQNVTLSCEQNLNHDAMYWYRQDPGQGLRLIYYSQIVNDFQKGDIAEGYSVSREKKESFPLTVTSAQKNPTAFYLCASSRGGILNTEAFFGQGTRLTVV.

This rearrangement joins TRBV10-1 to TRBJ2-5, with a weak D call TRBD1 (6 bases). Trimming cost V 4 bases and J 4 bases, with 10 bases left between them. The V gene's germline CDR1 is WNHNN and CDR2 SYGVQD (reference sequence). CDR3 length equals 13 residues. CDR3 protein: CASSGGQIETQYF. Written as DNA, the CDR3 is TGCGCCAGCAGTGGAGGACAGATAGAGACCCAGTACTTC.

In regard to this clone: Other DNA sequences of this sample code for an identical CDR3. V usage is TRBV10-3 and J usage is TRBJ2-3; D is unresolved. The CDR3 runs 13 residues. CDR1 and CDR2 from the germline V gene are ENHRY and SYGVKD. V lost 0 bases and J 5 bases, leaving 6 bases between the germline ends. The CDR3 bases are TGTGCCATCAGTGAGTCTAGTGGAGATACGCAGTATTTT. As protein: CAISESSGDTQYF.

The chain is built from TRBV30 and TRBJ1-1; 7 positions match TRBD1. The J segment lost 2 bases and the V segment lost 5 bases, leaving 8 bases of the junction unmatched. Germline V gene sequence: CDR1 GTSNPN, CDR2 SVGIG (reference sequence). The CDR3 runs 14 residues. This CDR3 is CAWETGVGNTEAFF. CDR3 DNA: TGTGCCTGGGAAACAGGGGTCGGAAACACTGAAGCTTTCTTT.

The rearrangement uses TRBV5-1 and TRBJ1-5; no clear D gene. The CDR3 runs 15 residues. V lost 1 base and J lost 4, with 12 bases in between. CDR1 SGHRS and CDR2 YFSETQ come from the germline V gene. The CDR3 bases are TGCGCCAGCAGCTTGACGCCAGCCGGAAATCAGCCCCAGCATTTT. This translates into CASSLTPAGNQPQHF.

The CDR3: CASSELLDGEKLFF. For the CDR3, the DNA is TGTGCCAGCAGTGAGCTCCTGGACGGTGAAAAACTGTTTTTT. This chain joins TRBV2 and TRBJ1-4; D gene unclear. Deletions cut 3 bases from V and 7 bases from J, with 12 bases between. This CDR3 is 14 amino acids long. CDR1 and CDR2 (germline): SNHLY, FYNNEI.

CDR3 residues: CASSLQYVAGETQYF. The CDR3 DNA follows: TGTGCCAGCTCACTCCAGTATGTGGCGGGAGAGACCCAGTACTTC. The rearrangement joins TRBV18 to TRBJ2-5; a weak D match, TRBD2 (5 bases). Germline values: CDR1 KGHSH, CDR2 LQKENI. The V gene lost 4 bases and the J gene lost 4 bases, with 16 bases spanning the gap. The CDR3 consists of 15 residues.